The entry below gives a single T cell receptor beta chain sequence along with its context. Its matching antigen is unknown. The CDR3 length is 17 residues. V was shortened by 2 bases and J by 2 bases, with 15 bases between the two germline ends. This specimen comes from a study of STAT5B mutations in CD4+ large granular lymphocyte leukemia. Across the whole study: Among healthy controls, a particular HLA allele went with more CDR3 'QG' motifs. Study outcomes and limitations: Top patient clones used TRBV06 genes more often: 8/27 versus 2/35 in controls. No patients shared main leukemic clonotypes, though around 27% appeared at low frequency elsewhere.

The assay was run at survey level. The repertoire was sequenced with immunoSEQ multiplex PCR; TCRdb's copy has only in-frame clones and lacks some. The profile shows 20,000 or so clones, over 80% of them singletons. The clonotype was recovered from a human donor in good health. The V and J genes are TRBV23-1 and TRBJ2-2; D perhaps matches TRBD2 (5 bases). TRBV23-1 is sorted into the ORF group, with uncertain function. The sample was CD4+ T cells from blood buffy coats. As DNA, the CDR3 is TGCGCCAGCAGTCAAAGTTACGAGGGTTCTAACACCGGGGAGCTGTTTTTT. It yields the protein CASSQSYEGSNTGELFF.